These 18 T cell receptor beta chains were sequenced from one sample in a study of T cell responses to AZD1222 COVID-19 vaccine (dated by TCRdb to 2020 to 2022). Explained via the paper, the time point label denotes: about 28 days (+/-7) after the second vaccine dose. Library creation used the immunoSEQ multiplex PCR assay. What TCRdb holds here is the immuneACCESS table cut down to in-frame rearrangements. Part of the clones is not present; checked against another copy, under half of the missing clones reflect an unresolved V gene, and the others are unexplained. The sample has approximately 170,000 clones on record, 88% of them singletons. Around 10% of the sample rests with the top ten. The material was peripheral blood, obtained 28 days after the second AZD1222 dose. The receptors shown here come from an adult who received the AZD1222 COVID-19 vaccine.

This sequence joins TRBV6-5 and TRBJ1-3; D is uncertain. Trimming took off 3 bases at V and 0 bases at J, with 12 bases between the two ends. Germline V gene data show CDR1 as MNHEY and CDR2 as SVGAGI. This CDR3 comprises 16 residues. This CDR3 is CASSYVAGSSGNTIYF. CDR3 in DNA: TGTGCCAGCAGTTATGTTGCGGGTTCCTCTGGAAACACCATATATTTT.

The chain carries TRBV6-1 and TRBJ1-3; D gene uncertain. The ends were cut back, 1 base at V and 0 bases at J, with 10 bases in the middle. Germline V gives CDR1 MNHNS, CDR2 SASEGT. The CDR3 is 16 residues long. The CDR3 region has the DNA TGTGCCAGCAGTGAAGGGGGATTATACTCTGGAAACACCATATATTTT. Amino acid sequence: CASSEGGLYSGNTIYF.

This clone has at least ten counts. V usage is TRBV11-2 and J usage is TRBJ2-2, with a tentative D call TRBD2 (6 bases). Germline assignment: CDR1 SGHAT and CDR2 FQNNGV. The V gene lost 2 bases and the J gene lost 5 bases, with 12 bases spanning the gap. The CDR3 is 15 amino acids. The CDR3 DNA reads TGTGCCAGCAGCTTAAGGGGAGGTGGGACCGGGGAGCTGTTTTTT. This sequence encodes CASSLRGGGTGELFF.

This rearrangement joins TRBV25-1 to TRBJ2-2; D is ambiguous. Germline V CDR1 and CDR2: MGHDK, SYGVNS. This CDR3 is built from 14 residues. V gave up 4 bases and J gave up 3 bases, with 9 bases separating them. The CDR3 DNA is TGTGCCAGCAGTGGTTTCACCCACACCGGGGAGCTGTTTTTT. It specifies CASSGFTHTGELFF.

DNA of the CDR3: TGTGCCAGCAGTTACCTAAGGACTAGCGGGGACGAGCAGTACTTC. Its translation is CASSYLRTSGDEQYF. V usage is TRBV6-2 or TRBV6-3 and J usage is TRBJ2-7; 12 bases match TRBD2. CDR3 length: 15 amino acids. Germline V gene data show CDR1 as MNHEY and CDR2 as SVGEGT. V was pared by 2 bases and J by 5 bases, with 4 bases of the junction left unmatched.

The chain couples TRBV7-6 to TRBJ2-3; TRBD2 might be the D (7 bases). V dropped 5 bases and J dropped 3 bases, with 24 bases sitting between them. Per the germline V gene, CDR1 is SGHVS and CDR2 is FNYEAQ. The CDR3 is made up of 18 amino acids. This chain's CDR3 is CASSPRGGLADKTDTQYF. The CDR3 bases are TGTGCCAGCAGCCCAAGGGGGGGGCTAGCGGACAAAACAGATACGCAGTATTTT.

V is TRBV5-4 and J is TRBJ2-7; possible D gene TRBD1, 5 bases. V was clipped by 3 bases and J by 4 bases, with 17 bases between them. The germline V gene has CDR1 SGHNT and CDR2 YYREEE (reference sequence). The CDR3 is 15 residues long. As DNA, the CDR3 is TGTGCCAGCAGCTGGAATGGCAGGGCAATGTACGAGCAGTACTTC. Amino acids: CASSWNGRAMYEQYF.

This chain uses TRBV19 with TRBJ2-7, with a possible D match to TRBD1 (6 bases). The germline V gene encodes CDR1 LNHDA and CDR2 SQIVND (reference sequence). V dropped 5 bases and J dropped 6 bases, with 20 bases sitting between them. The CDR3 spans 15 residues. The CDR3 here is CASSPGRTQGSEQYF. The CDR3 DNA reads TGTGCCAGTAGTCCCGGGCGTACACAGGGATCCGAGCAGTACTTC. The full variable domain, with the rest looked up from reference TRBV19 and TRBJ2-7, is DGGITQSPKYLFRKEGQNVTLSCEQNLNHDAMYWYRQDPGQGLRLIYYSQIVNDFQKGDIAEGYSVSREKKESFPLTVTSAQKNPTAFYLCASSPGRTQGSEQYFGPGTRLTVT.

This sequence joins TRBV7-2 and TRBJ1-4; TRBD1 is a possible D gene (6 bases). The CDR3 has 16 residues. Germline values: CDR1 SGHTA, CDR2 FQGNSA. The V end lost 6 bases, the J end lost 8 bases, and 22 bases lay between the germline ends. In DNA, the CDR3 is TGTGCCAGCAGATTGGGGGAGGGGGGCGCGTACGAAAAACTGTTTTTT. Translating it yields CASRLGEGGAYEKLFF.

The sample holds one count of this clone. As DNA, the CDR3 is TGTGCCATCAGTGAGTCCGCTGGGGGTACTGGAAACACCATATATTTT. Translated, it gives CAISESAGGTGNTIYF. This chain uses TRBV10-3 with TRBJ1-3; D perhaps matches TRBD1 (5 bases). This CDR3 contains 16 residues. The V end was cut by 0 bases, the J end by 2 bases, with 11 bases between. CDR1 is ENHRY, CDR2 SYGVKD, per germline.

This sequence joins TRBV3-1 (or the pseudogene TRBV3-2) and TRBJ2-3; D unclear. This CDR3 has 17 residues. Trimming stripped 0 bases from V and 0 bases from J, with 13 bases between. CDR1 LGHDT and CDR2 YNNKEL come from the germline V gene (reference sequence). In DNA, the CDR3 is TGTGCCAGCAGCCAAGAACCTGGCCCGACTAGCACAGATACGCAGTATTTT. Protein: CASSQEPGPTSTDTQYF.

The chain carries TRBV7-2 and TRBJ1-4; TRBD1 agrees at 9 bases. With 5 bases clipped from V and 8 bases from J, the junction kept 6 bases outside the gene matches. From germline, CDR1 is SGHTA and CDR2 FQGNSA. The CDR3 runs 14 residues. DNA for the CDR3: TGTGCCAGCAGCATGACAGGGGGAGGAGAAAAACTGTTTTTT. As protein: CASSMTGGGEKLFF.

V usage is TRBV19 and J usage is TRBJ1-2; D is ambiguous. Germline V lookup: CDR1 LNHDA, CDR2 SQIVND (reference sequence). Trimming cost V 5 bases and J 5 bases, with 21 bases left between them. This CDR3 contains 16 residues. CDR3 in amino acids: CASSRRVRTPRYGYTF. DNA of the CDR3: TGTGCCAGTAGTCGGCGGGTCCGGACTCCTCGGTATGGCTACACCTTC.

The chain recombines TRBV7-3 with TRBJ2-7; D possibly matches TRBD1 or TRBD2 (6 bases each). V lost 4 bases and J lost 4, with 17 bases in between. This CDR3 region has 15 residues. Germline-derived CDR1 and CDR2 are SGHTA and FQGTGA. Written as DNA, the CDR3 is TGTGCCAGCAGCTCCCAAGGGGGGCCGGGATACGAGCAGTACTTC. Translated: CASSSQGGPGYEQYF.

This chain joins TRBV20-1 and TRBJ1-2; no firm D call. The germline V gene encodes CDR1 DFQATT and CDR2 SNEGSKA (reference sequence). V was cut by 6 bases and J by 7 bases, with 12 bases left in between. There are 11 residues in the CDR3. This CDR3 is CSASGSSGYTF. The DNA for the CDR3 is TGCAGTGCCTCTGGGTCTTCTGGCTACACCTTC.

The V and J genes are TRBV19 and TRBJ1-2; TRBD1 might be the D (5 bases). CDR1 and CDR2 (germline): LNHDA, SQIVND (reference sequence). Trimming pared 5 bases from V and 2 bases from J, leaving 9 bases between. CDR3 length: 13 amino acids. Written as DNA, the CDR3 is TGTGCCAGTAGTCGACAGACCAACTATGGCTACACCTTC. This codes for CASSRQTNYGYTF.

V and J are TRBV12-3 or TRBV12-4 and TRBJ1-1; no clear D gene. Trimming removed 2 bases at V and 2 bases at J, with 6 bases between. This CDR3 is built from 13 residues. In nucleotides, the CDR3 is TGTGCCAGCAGTTTAAAGGGAAACACTGAAGCTTTCTTT. This encodes CASSLKGNTEAFF.

The V and J genes are TRBV6-1 and TRBJ1-2; TRBD1 agrees at 8 bases. Germline assignment: CDR1 MNHNS and CDR2 SASEGT. V lost 3 bases and J lost 10; bases outside the gene matches: 10. The CDR3 extends over 14 amino acids. Written as DNA, the CDR3 is TGTGCCAGCAGTGAGGGTCCCGGGGACAGGCCCTACACCTTC. Translation: CASSEGPGDRPYTF.